A selection of T cell receptor beta chains follows, all from one sample in a study of PD-1 blockade in classical Hodgkin lymphoma. TCRdb's copy holds only in-frame clones and misses some; the assay was immunoSEQ multiplex PCR. The sample gives about 23,000 clones, more than 90% of which show up once; 0.41% is in the top ten. Sequencing was performed on CD4+ T cells from blood. Every receptor here comes from a human donor with classical Hodgkin lymphoma. Each CDR3 is given without its conserved first and last residue.

11 | TRBV5-1 | ASSPSEGYEQY
12 | TRBV5-4 | ASSLGLAANEQY
15 | TRBV9 | ASSEYRVISNTGELF
16 | TRBV29-1 | SVEDFSQGLFGANVLT
13 | TRBV2 | ASSVLTGSYNEQF
11 | TRBV7-2 | ASSAFWGLRAF
13 | TRBV4-1 | ASSQLTTPVYGYT
11 | TRBV28 | ASSLSGVGKLF
11 | TRBV6-6 | ASSGRDTDTQY
9 | TRBV5-1 | ASRDGYEQF
13 | TRBV5-6 | ASSLLGQGYNEQF
13 | TRBV6-6 | ASSYSGQGYTEAF
12 | TRBV5-6 | ASSLGRRNTEAF
10 | TRBV30 | AWKAGPLHQF
12 | TRBV6-6 | ASSYTEPNYGYT
12 | TRBV28 | ASSSPGTSGTQY
13 | TRBV7-2 | ASSLGVAWRQPQH
12 | TRBV5-8 | ASSLMGEGDTQY
12 | TRBV5-1 | ASSLGRGANEQF
12 | TRBV6-1 | ASSQGGNGETQY
16 | TRBV4-2 | ASSQEGPRAGSGDTQY
11 | TRBV19 | ASSRDMNYGYT
18 | TRBV4-2 | ASSHLSGTGVSWGANVLT
12 | TRBV27 | ASSLRRSNEKLF
14 | TRBV6-1 | ASSERGHRPGNTIY
14 | TRBV11-1 | ASSGPGLKTRYEQY
11 | TRBV18 | ASSPLLQRNYT
12 | TRBV25-1 | ASSQQGPNTEAF
10 | TRBV7-2 | ASSLARNEQF
12 | TRBV7-9 | ASSRAGGNYGYT
11 | TRBV5-1 | ASSFGTGETQY
13 | TRBV30 | AWSGKAGNTGELF
12 | TRBV10-3 | AISEYTRLREQY
13 | TRBV27 | ASSFGVGSSYEQY
14 | TRBV6-6 | ASSYSLQTGSNEQF
13 | TRBV7-2 | ASSDAPRSYNEQF
11 | TRBV10-2 | ASTGSGPYGYT
13 | TRBV7-8 | ASSNRRIRRDIQY
14 | TRBV28 | ASSFPQANSNQPQH
11 | TRBV30 | AVTGEPKNIQY
13 | TRBV7-8 | ASSWTGGSNQPQH
19 | TRBV10-1 | ASSESLKGQGFQRNTGELF
13 | TRBV5-1 | ASSLQGAKNTEAF
13 | TRBV6-5 | ASSVGLAGEFGQF
13 | TRBV2 | ASGEGRANYNEQF
11 | TRBV18 | ASSPWTEETQY